This is a list of T cell receptor beta chains from one sample in a study of PD-1 blockade in classical Hodgkin lymphoma. TCRdb's table, derived via immunoSEQ multiplex PCR, lists solely in-frame clones and lacks some. This table has 90,000 or so clones, around nine tenths appearing once. Sample: peripheral blood mononuclear cells (PBMCs), taken before the second cycle of nivolumab. The receptors shown here come from a human donor with classical Hodgkin lymphoma. Each CDR3 is given with its conserved first and last residue. D genes are given only for firm matches. Where a row states a size, it is once, few, many or the class of an expanded clone; other rows omit it.

16	TRBV28	TRBJ1-2	TRBD1	-	CASKYDRVFPFYGYTF	TGTGCCAGCAAATACGACAGGGTCTTTCCCTTCTATGGCTACACCTTC
20	TRBV6-4	TRBJ1-3	TRBD1	-	CASSVRPKIQGVNSGNTIYF	TGTGCCAGCAGCGTTCGACCCAAAATACAGGGGGTGAACTCTGGAAACACCATATATTTT
13	TRBV30	TRBJ2-7	-	-	CAWRTRDRGEQYF	TGTGCCTGGAGGACGAGAGATCGGGGAGAGCAGTACTTC
19	TRBV4-1	TRBJ1-5	TRBD1	once	CASSPAGRGRTGGYQPQHF	TGCGCCAGCAGCCCTGCGGGGAGGGGCAGGACAGGGGGCTATCAGCCCCAGCATTTT
15	TRBV6-1	TRBJ1-4	-	-	CASSEVPGGGEKLFF	TGTGCCAGCAGTGAAGTACCCGGAGGAGGAGAAAAACTGTTTTTT
15	TRBV5-1	TRBJ2-1	TRBD1	-	CASSLGPVDREEQFF	TGCGCCAGCAGCTTGGGACCCGTCGACAGGGAAGAGCAGTTCTTC
15	TRBV4-1	TRBJ1-2	-	-	CASSQDSLGSYGYTF	TGCGCCAGCAGCCAAGATTCTTTGGGGAGCTATGGCTACACCTTC
15	TRBV6-1	TRBJ2-1	-	-	CATSGGAYSYNEQFF	TGTGCCACCTCTGGGGGGGCCTACTCCTACAATGAGCAGTTCTTC
13	TRBV30	TRBJ1-1	-	-	CAWSGRVNTEAFF	TGTGCCTGGAGTGGCAGAGTGAACACTGAAGCTTTCTTT
15	TRBV5-1	TRBJ2-7	-	-	CASSLEQGGNYEQYF	TGCGCCAGCAGCTTGGAACAGGGGGGGAACTACGAGCAGTACTTC
16	TRBV10-2	TRBJ2-1	TRBD2	-	CASSESLGLANNEQFF	TGCGCCAGCAGTGAGTCTCTGGGACTAGCGAACAATGAGCAGTTCTTC
13	TRBV5-1	TRBJ2-2	TRBD1	-	CASFDRGPGELFF	TGCGCCAGCTTTGACAGGGGGCCCGGGGAGCTGTTTTTT
17	TRBV11-3	TRBJ2-1	TRBD2	-	CASSPGLAGVLRNEQFF	TGTGCCAGCAGCCCGGGACTAGCGGGAGTTCTACGCAATGAGCAGTTCTTC
14	TRBV4-2	TRBJ1-1	TRBD1	-	CASSSGDRNTEAFF	TGTGCCAGCAGCTCGGGGGACAGGAACACTGAAGCTTTCTTT
14	TRBV30	TRBJ2-6	-	-	CAFVPLRGANVLTF	TGTGCCTTTGTACCGCTGAGGGGGGCCAACGTCCTGACTTTC
16	TRBV28	TRBJ2-7	-	-	CASSLQWGSKSYEQYF	TGTGCCAGCAGTTTACAATGGGGGAGTAAGTCCTACGAGCAGTACTTC
13	TRBV28	TRBJ1-2	TRBD1	-	CASSPWTGYGYTF	TGTGCCAGCAGTCCCTGGACAGGCTATGGCTACACCTTC
16	TRBV13	TRBJ2-5	TRBD2	once	CASSVRGGRAEETQYF	TGTGCCAGCAGCGTTAGGGGCGGGAGGGCCGAAGAGACCCAGTACTTC
14	TRBV5-1	TRBJ1-5	-	-	CASSVSEAGQPQHF	TGCGCCAGCAGCGTTAGCGAGGCAGGTCAGCCCCAGCATTTT
16	TRBV6-4	TRBJ2-2	-	-	CASSVSPTLGAGELFF	TGTGCCAGCAGTGTGTCCCCCACCCTCGGCGCCGGGGAGCTGTTTTTT
15	TRBV27	TRBJ2-7	-	-	CASSSRAGRSYEQYF	TGTGCCAGCAGTTCCCGCGCGGGCCGCTCCTACGAGCAGTACTTC
14	TRBV28	TRBJ1-1	-	-	CASSLPPGATEAFF	TGTGCCAGCAGTTTACCCCCAGGGGCCACTGAAGCTTTCTTT
16	TRBV5-1	TRBJ2-7	-	-	CASSYWRAGQFYEQYF	TGCGCCAGCAGCTATTGGCGAGCGGGACAATTCTACGAGCAGTACTTC
16	TRBV18	TRBJ2-1	TRBD1	-	CASSPPGQGDYNEQFF	TGTGCCAGCTCACCACCGGGACAGGGGGACTACAATGAGCAGTTCTTC
13	TRBV29-1	TRBJ1-1	-	-	CSVEDGVNTEAFF	TGCAGCGTTGAAGACGGAGTGAACACTGAAGCTTTCTTT
16	TRBV19	TRBJ2-1	-	-	CASSILSGISYNEQFF	TGTGCCAGTAGTATCCTTTCCGGGATCTCCTACAATGAGCAGTTCTTC
18	TRBV4-2	TRBJ1-1	TRBD1	once	CASSQGFAGTGRGTEAFF	TGTGCCAGCAGCCAAGGATTCGCCGGGACAGGGAGGGGGACTGAAGCTTTCTTT
14	TRBV5-1	TRBJ2-1	-	-	CASSLAAGETKQFF	TGCGCCAGCAGCTTGGCAGCAGGGGAGACTAAGCAGTTCTTC
10	TRBV27	TRBJ2-1	-	-	CAQARGEQFF	TGTGCCCAGGCCCGGGGAGAGCAGTTCTTC
19	TRBV7-8	TRBJ2-3	TRBD2	-	CASSRYLAGGYGDTDTQYF	TGTGCCAGCAGCAGATACCTAGCGGGAGGGTATGGGGATACAGATACGCAGTATTTT
12	TRBV11-2	TRBJ2-3	-	-	CASSLGPDTQYF	TGTGCCAGCAGTTTAGGGCCAGATACGCAGTATTTT
15	TRBV29-1	TRBJ1-1	TRBD1	-	CSVAWVGTGGPEAFF	TGCAGCGTCGCCTGGGTTGGGACAGGGGGCCCTGAAGCTTTCTTT
15	TRBV7-9	TRBJ2-7	TRBD1	-	CASSPRGQVHYEQYF	TGTGCCAGCAGCCCCCGGGGACAGGTTCATTACGAGCAGTACTTC
16	TRBV19	TRBJ1-5	-	-	CASNSKAIYSNQPQHF	TGTGCCAGTAATAGTAAGGCTATATATAGCAATCAGCCCCAGCATTTT
16	TRBV25-1	TRBJ1-6	-	-	CASSEAGSGYNSPLHF	TGTGCCAGCAGTGAAGCGGGGAGCGGTTATAATTCACCCCTCCACTTT
17	TRBV5-1	TRBJ2-7	TRBD1	-	CASSGTGTAVSSYEQYF	TGCGCCAGCAGCGGGACCGGGACAGCAGTATCCTCCTACGAGCAGTACTTC
12	TRBV4-2	TRBJ2-3	-	-	CASSQEGLAQYF	TGTGCCAGCAGCCAGGAGGGTTTAGCGCAGTATTTT
13	TRBV28	TRBJ2-3	-	-	CASSLRVPDTQYF	TGTGCCAGCAGTTTACGGGTCCCAGATACGCAGTATTTT
15	TRBV27	TRBJ1-2	TRBD1	-	CASTFLTGGDYGYTF	TGTGCCAGCACCTTTCTGACAGGGGGGGACTATGGCTACACCTTC
15	TRBV11-2	TRBJ2-7	TRBD2	-	CASRSAGGVRYEQYF	TGTGCCAGCAGAAGCGCGGGGGGGGTTCGGTACGAGCAGTACTTC
16	TRBV7-9	TRBJ2-2	TRBD1	-	CASSLGGTANTGELFF	TGTGCCAGCAGCTTAGGTGGGACAGCGAACACCGGGGAGCTGTTTTTT
14	TRBV6-5	TRBJ2-3	TRBD2	-	CASSLAGAPDTQYF	TGTGCCAGCAGCTTAGCGGGAGCCCCAGATACGCAGTATTTT
16	TRBV2	TRBJ1-2	-	-	CASKRKRETPNYGYTF	TGTGCCAGCAAGAGGAAGAGGGAAACCCCTAACTATGGCTACACCTTC
13	TRBV2	TRBJ2-7	-	-	CASSRSRADEQYF	TGTGCCAGCAGTCGATCGAGGGCGGACGAGCAGTACTTC